This TCR beta chain was found in a study of blood T cells in healthy people across ages. Overall study results and limits: Roughly linear declines in TCR beta diversity per million T cells occurred with age.

The CDR3 sequence is 14 residues long. Germline V CDR1 and CDR2: SNHLY, FYNNEI. V was clipped by 7 bases and J by 6 bases; unmatched bases: 7. PCR was performed a second time for about 6 to 12 cycles using a sample-barcoded 5' primer and a J-beta primer mix. All samples gave at least 2.5 million CDR3-containing paired-end reads. TCRdb reprocessed the 5' RACE reads via MiXCR and lists one record per CDR3 protein. The sample holds around 670,000 distinct CDR3 sequences; roughly 30% are singletons and the top ten take approximately 15%. The table lists this clonotype with many counts. The antigen remains unidentified. Healthy Caucasian individuals from Russia aged about 6 to 95 served as donors.

The source material was blood. This receptor was identified in an elderly woman in good health. V and J are TRBV2 and TRBJ2-3; 10 bases fit TRBD1. The CDR3 protein is CASTRQGASDTQYF. The CDR3 nucleotides read TGTGCCAGCACCCGACAGGGGGCTTCGGATACGCAGTATTTT. Together with reference TRBV2 and TRBJ2-3, the CDR3 gives the full variable domain: EPEVTQTPSHQVTQMGQEVILRCVPISNHLYFYWYRQILGQKVEFLVSFYNNEISEKSEIFDDQFSVERPDGSNFTLKIRSTKLEDSAMYFCASTRQGASDTQYFGPGTRLTVL.